Shown below are 26 T cell receptor beta chains from a single sample sequenced in a study of blood T cell repertoires in COVID-19. Using immunoSEQ multiplex PCR, the repertoire was profiled, and TCRdb retains in-frame clones only, with some absent. This sample has 150,000 or so clones; approximately 80% occur once, and the top ten carry 5.2%. The sequenced sample consisted of PBMCs or T cells enriched from blood (not recorded which). The receptors come from a man between 65 and 85 years old who had been exposed to COVID-19.

The CDR3 DNA follows: TGTGCCAGCAGCTTAGGAGGTCAGCCCCAGCATTTT. Translating it yields CASSLGGQPQHF. The V and J genes are TRBV7-2 and TRBJ1-5; D ambiguous. The V end lost 1 base, the J end lost 6 bases, and 4 bases lay between the germline ends. CDR3 size: 12 residues. Germline values: CDR1 SGHTA, CDR2 FQGNSA. The full variable domain, completed using reference TRBV7-2 and TRBJ1-5, is GAGVSQSPSNKVTEKGKDVELRCDPISGHTALYWYRQSLGQGLEFLIYFQGNSAPDKSGLPSDRFSAERTGGSVSTLTIQRTQQEDSAVYLCASSLGGQPQHFGDGTRLSIL.

This clone was counted a single time. V and J are TRBV4-3 and TRBJ2-1; TRBD2 agrees at 7 bases. The J segment lost 2 bases and the V segment lost 3 bases, leaving 7 bases of the junction unmatched. This CDR3 is built from 16 residues. From germline, CDR1 is LGHNA and CDR2 YSLEER. The CDR3 protein is CASSQDERGPYNEQFF. The CDR3 nucleotides read TGCGCCAGCAGCCAGGACGAGCGGGGACCCTACAATGAGCAGTTCTTC.

The rearrangement joins TRBV5-5 to TRBJ2-7, with 7 bases lining up with TRBD1. From germline, CDR1 is SGHKS and CDR2 YYEKEE (reference sequence). The V gene end was trimmed by 0 bases and the J gene end by 11 bases; junction bases not matched to a gene: 5. The CDR3 length is 12 residues. CDR3 loop: CASSLVAQGEYF. The DNA for the CDR3 is TGTGCCAGCAGCTTGGTGGCGCAGGGGGAGTACTTC.

This clone is a singleton in its sample. This sequence joins TRBV20-1 and TRBJ1-1; D is perhaps TRBD1 (5 bases). In germline, CDR1 is DFQATT, CDR2 SNEGSKA (reference sequence). This CDR3 spans 10 amino acids. Trimming shortened V by 3 bases and J by 11 bases, and 10 bases separated the two germline ends. CDR3 sequence reads: CSASQGYAFF. CDR3 DNA: TGCAGTGCTAGCCAGGGTTATGCTTTCTTT.

This clone was recorded many times. This chain's CDR3 is CASSCGVPPTDTQYF. CDR3 DNA sequence: TGTGCCAGCAGCTGCGGTGTGCCCCCCACAGATACGCAGTATTTT. The chain links TRBV7-9 to TRBJ2-3; D is ambiguous. The ends were cut back, 4 bases at V and 2 bases at J, with 13 bases in the middle. CDR1 is SEHNR, CDR2 FQNEAQ, per germline (reference sequence). This CDR3 contains 15 residues.

This chain uses TRBV28 with TRBJ1-1; TRBD1 matches 10 bases. Germline V gene lookup returns CDR1 MDHEN and CDR2 SYDVKM. J was trimmed by 5 bases and V by 5 bases; bases with no gene match: 8. This CDR3 region has 15 residues. The CDR3 sequence is CASSPQTGGKTEAFF. The CDR3 DNA reads TGTGCCAGCAGTCCCCAGACAGGGGGCAAGACTGAAGCTTTCTTT.

This clone turned up a few times. J is TRBJ2-3 and V is TRBV7-9; D possibly corresponds to TRBD2 (5 bases). Germline CDR1 SEHNR, CDR2 FQNEAQ (reference sequence). V lost 1 base and J 4 bases, leaving 12 bases between the germline ends. This CDR3 contains 15 residues. This chain's CDR3 is CASSLGAAVADTQYF. In DNA form, the CDR3 reads TGTGCCAGCAGCTTAGGTGCAGCGGTGGCAGATACGCAGTATTTT. Filled out from reference TRBV7-9 and TRBJ2-3, the complete variable domain reads DTGVSQNPRHKITKRGQNVTFRCDPISEHNRLYWYRQTLGQGPEFLTYFQNEAQLEKSRLLSDRFSAERPKGSFSTLEIQRTEQGDSAMYLCASSLGAAVADTQYFGPGTRLTVL.

The rearrangement joins TRBV2 to TRBJ2-1, with 15 bases fitting TRBD2. This CDR3 has 15 residues. Germline loops: CDR1 SNHLY, CDR2 FYNNEI. The V segment lost 6 bases and the J segment 9 bases; nucleotides outside the gene matches: 6. The chain's CDR3 is CASSAPGLAGGEQFF. The DNA for the CDR3 is TGTGCCAGCAGCGCCCCGGGACTAGCGGGAGGTGAGCAGTTCTTC.

In nucleotides, the CDR3 is TGTGCCAGCAGCCCTAGTGGTGGGGCCGGGAGCACTGAAGCTTTCTTT. Protein: CASSPSGGAGSTEAFF. The gene calls are TRBV5-6 and TRBJ1-1, with D possibly TRBD1 on 5 matching bases. Trimming cost V 4 bases and J 4 bases, with 20 bases left between them. The CDR3 covers 16 residues. CDR1 and CDR2 from the germline V gene are SGHDT and YYEEEE. Looking up the rest from reference TRBV5-6 and TRBJ1-1 gives the full variable domain: DAGVTQSPTHLIKTRGQQVTLRCSPKSGHDTVSWYQQALGQGPQFIFQYYEEEERQRGNFPDRFSGHQFPNYSSELNVNALLLGDSALYLCASSPSGGAGSTEAFFGQGTRLTVV.

The chain recombines TRBV27 with TRBJ2-3; 13 bases are shared with TRBD2. There are 17 residues in the CDR3. Losses at the gene ends were 3 bases for V and 3 bases for J; bases not matched to a gene: 6. Germline V lookup: CDR1 MNHEY, CDR2 SMNVEV (reference sequence). The CDR3 sequence: CASSFRRTSGGTDTQYF. The CDR3 nucleotides are TGTGCCAGCAGTTTTAGGCGGACTAGCGGGGGAACAGATACGCAGTATTTT.

This chain joins TRBV19 and TRBJ2-1, with 7 bases matching TRBD1. Germline trimming cut 5 bases from V and 5 bases from J; bases unmatched to any gene: 9. This CDR3 is built from 15 residues. Germline lookup yields CDR1 LNHDA and CDR2 SQIVND (reference sequence). CDR3: CASSYGQTGNNEQFF. CDR3 coding DNA: TGTGCCAGTAGTTACGGACAGACAGGGAACAATGAGCAGTTCTTC.

V is TRBV5-1 and J is TRBJ2-1; 7 nucleotides match TRBD2. CDR1 is SGHRS, CDR2 YFSETQ, per germline. V lost 6 bases and J lost 9; bases outside the gene matches: 12. The CDR3 is 14 residues long. The CDR3 nucleotides are TGCGCCAGCAAAGGAGCGGGGCCCTCGGGTGAGCAGTTCTTC. It encodes CASKGAGPSGEQFF. The whole variable domain, filled in from reference TRBV5-1 and TRBJ2-1, reads KAGVTQTPRYLIKTRGQQVTLSCSPISGHRSVSWYQQTPGQGLQFLFEYFSETQRNKGNFPGRFSGRQFSNSRSEMNVSTLELGDSALYLCASKGAGPSGEQFFGPGTRLTVL.

The V call is TRBV7-2, the J call TRBJ1-5, with D maybe TRBD1 (5 bases). The ends were cut back, 5 bases at V and 6 bases at J, with 11 bases in the middle. There are 13 residues in the CDR3. Germline lookup yields CDR1 SGHTA and CDR2 FQGNSA. DNA for the CDR3: TGTGCCAGCAGCCTTCAGGGTTCTCAGCCCCAGCATTTT. Its translation is CASSLQGSQPQHF. Combining the CDR3 with reference TRBV7-2 and TRBJ1-5 gives the whole variable domain GAGVSQSPSNKVTEKGKDVELRCDPISGHTALYWYRQSLGQGLEFLIYFQGNSAPDKSGLPSDRFSAERTGGSVSTLTIQRTQQEDSAVYLCASSLQGSQPQHFGDGTRLSIL.

This chain uses TRBV7-2 with TRBJ1-5; 10 positions match TRBD1. Germline loops: CDR1 SGHTA, CDR2 FQGNSA. V dropped 6 bases and J dropped 6; count of bases not matched to a gene: 5. The length of the CDR3 is 14 residues. CDR3 in DNA: TGTGCCAGCAGTACGGGACAGGGGATTCAGCCCCAGCATTTT. This translates into CASSTGQGIQPQHF.

This chain uses TRBV7-3 with TRBJ2-1, with 8 bases fitting TRBD1. This CDR3 comprises 13 residues. Germline trimming cut 5 bases from V and 6 bases from J; bases unmatched to any gene: 3. The germline gives CDR1 SGHTA, CDR2 FQGTGA. The CDR3 sequence: CASSIDRGNEQFF. Here the CDR3 DNA reads TGTGCCAGCAGCATTGACAGGGGCAATGAGCAGTTCTTC.

This clone was recorded only once. V usage is TRBV15 and J usage is TRBJ2-7; TRBD1 matches 8 bases. Germline CDR1 and CDR2: LNHNV and YYDKDF (reference sequence). The CDR3 contains 15 residues. The J segment lost 2 bases and the V segment lost 3 bases, leaving 6 bases of the junction unmatched. CDR3: CATSRDGQGPYEQYF. The CDR3 region has the DNA TGTGCCACCAGCAGGGACGGACAGGGTCCCTACGAGCAGTACTTC.

The chain employs TRBV13 and TRBJ1-6, with TRBD1 matching 7 bases. The CDR3 is made up of 17 amino acids. Per the germline V gene, CDR1 is PRHDT and CDR2 is FYEKMQ (reference sequence). The V segment lost 6 bases and the J segment 7 bases; nucleotides outside the gene matches: 15. This CDR3 is CASSHTSGGVRNSPLHF. For the CDR3, the DNA is TGTGCCAGCAGTCACACCTCAGGGGGTGTTAGGAATTCACCCCTCCACTTT.

V is TRBV6-5 and J is TRBJ2-2; possibly TRBD2 for D (5 bases). Trimming left V 6 bases short and J 3 bases short, with 11 bases between. In germline, CDR1 is MNHEY, CDR2 SVGAGI. The CDR3 is 14 residues long. CDR3 coding DNA: TGTGCCAGCAGCAGAGCCGGGGACACCGGGGAGCTGTTTTTT. It specifies CASSRAGDTGELFF.

The chain links TRBV20-1 to TRBJ2-1; 9 nucleotides match TRBD2. The CDR3 runs to 15 residues. CDR1 DFQATT and CDR2 SNEGSKA come from the germline V gene (reference sequence). Unmatched junction bases numbered 7, after V lost 3 bases and J lost 4 bases. The CDR3 coding sequence is TGCAGTGCTAGTGCCACTAGCGGGCTTTACAATGAGCAGTTCTTC. Translated, it gives CSASATSGLYNEQFF.

This clone is a singleton in its sample. This chain connects TRBV5-5 to TRBJ2-5; D is unresolved. This CDR3 has 13 amino acids. Germline CDR1 reads SGHKS; CDR2 reads YYEKEE (reference sequence). V shed 2 bases and J shed 3 bases, with 8 bases lying between them. The DNA for the CDR3 is TGTGCCAGCAGCTTTCAGCGAAAAGAGACCCAGTACTTC. Translating it yields CASSFQRKETQYF.

V and J are TRBV29-1 and TRBJ2-7; the D gene is possibly TRBD2 (6 bases). The CDR3 loop spans 13 amino acids. V was clipped by 7 bases and J by 7 bases, with 20 bases between them. Germline lookup yields CDR1 SQVTM and CDR2 ANQGSEA. The CDR3 sequence: CSARASALGEQYF. The CDR3 DNA sequence: TGCAGCGCTCGGGCTAGCGCTCTGGGGGAGCAGTACTTC.

As concerns this clone: In the same sample, other DNA sequences code for this CDR3. The chain recombines TRBV7-3 with TRBJ1-1, with D perhaps TRBD1 (5 bases). V shed 4 bases and J shed 1 base, with 7 bases lying between them. Germline CDR1 SGHTA, CDR2 FQGTGA. CDR3 length: 13 residues. DNA for the CDR3: TGTGCCAGCAGCTCACAGGAGAACACTGAAGCTTTCTTT. This codes for CASSSQENTEAFF.

The chain carries TRBV9 and TRBJ2-7; 8 bases align to TRBD2. CDR1 is SGDLS, CDR2 YYNGEE, per germline. After removal of 4 bases from V and 1 base from J, the junction contained 10 bases not matched to a gene. This CDR3 region has 16 residues. The CDR3 region is CASSPGGATSSYEQYF. As DNA, the CDR3 is TGTGCCAGCAGCCCGGGGGGGGCTACTTCATCCTACGAGCAGTACTTC.

This clone was seen more than once but under ten times. V is TRBV10-1 and J is TRBJ2-1, with 7 bases aligning to TRBD1. Germline assignment: CDR1 WNHNN and CDR2 SYGVQD (reference sequence). V dropped 0 bases and J dropped 6; count of bases not matched to a gene: 11. This CDR3 has 17 amino acids. For the CDR3, the DNA is TGCGCCAGCAGTGAGTCGAGGGCAGGGGGTCTTACCAATGAGCAGTTCTTC. Encoded protein: CASSESRAGGLTNEQFF.

The V and J genes are TRBV27 and TRBJ2-2; TRBD1 might be the D (5 bases). Trimming stripped 3 bases from V and 5 bases from J, with 13 bases between. This CDR3 contains 15 residues. Germline values: CDR1 MNHEY, CDR2 SMNVEV (reference sequence). The CDR3 DNA sequence: TGTGCCAGCAGTTTTCGCTCTCAGGGAACCGGGGAGCTGTTTTTT. Translating gives CASSFRSQGTGELFF.

V is TRBV12-3 or TRBV12-4 and J is TRBJ1-5; tentatively, D is TRBD1 (6 bases). The CDR3 is made up of 13 amino acids. V lost 6 bases and J lost 5, with 11 bases in between. The CDR3 region has the DNA TGTGCCAGCAGGGTGGACAGCTATCAGCCCCAGCATTTT. Its protein product is CASRVDSYQPQHF.